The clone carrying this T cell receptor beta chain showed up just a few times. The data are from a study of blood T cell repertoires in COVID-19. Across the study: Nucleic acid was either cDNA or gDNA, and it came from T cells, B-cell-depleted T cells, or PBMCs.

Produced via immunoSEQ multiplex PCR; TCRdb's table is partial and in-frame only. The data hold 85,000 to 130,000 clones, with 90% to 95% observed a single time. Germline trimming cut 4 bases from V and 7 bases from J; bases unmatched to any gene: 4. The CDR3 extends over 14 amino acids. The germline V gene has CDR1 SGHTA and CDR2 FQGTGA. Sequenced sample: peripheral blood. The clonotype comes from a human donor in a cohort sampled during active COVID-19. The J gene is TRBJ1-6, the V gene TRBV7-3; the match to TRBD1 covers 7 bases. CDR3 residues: CASSSGTANSPLHF. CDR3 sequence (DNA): TGTGCCAGCAGCTCCGGGACAGCCAATTCACCCCTCCACTTT.